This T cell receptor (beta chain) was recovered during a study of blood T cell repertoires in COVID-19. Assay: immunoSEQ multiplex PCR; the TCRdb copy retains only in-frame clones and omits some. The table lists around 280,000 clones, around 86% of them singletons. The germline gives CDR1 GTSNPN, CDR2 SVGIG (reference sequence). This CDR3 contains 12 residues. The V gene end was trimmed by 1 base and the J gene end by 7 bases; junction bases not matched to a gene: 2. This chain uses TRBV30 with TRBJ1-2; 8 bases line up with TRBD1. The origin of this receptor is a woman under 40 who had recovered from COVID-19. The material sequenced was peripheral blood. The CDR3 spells CAWSDRGGGYTF. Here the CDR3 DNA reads TGTGCCTGGAGTGACAGGGGGGGTGGCTACACCTTC.